This T cell receptor beta chain emerged from a study of T cell responses to AZD1222 COVID-19 vaccine. As regards this clone: The antigen remains undetermined.

General study results and limits: Most donors were white British and more were female, and clonal diversity was possibly underestimated. Regions 160-218 and 743-854 dominated among vaccine-associated CD4 TCRs spanning spike. Receipt of two AZD1222 doses was followed by a rise in Spike-specific TCR breadth and depth.

Profiled with immunoSEQ multiplex PCR; TCRdb holds only in-frame clones, not every one. Here the sample spans approximately 150,000 clones, approximately 86% being singletons. V shed 5 bases, J shed 1 base, and the junction held 4 bases outside the gene matches. The CDR3 loop spans 15 amino acids. Germline assignment: CDR1 SGHTA and CDR2 FQGNSA. The input for sequencing was peripheral blood, taken on day 0 of AZD1222 vaccination. This TCR was recovered from an adult in good health. This rearrangement joins TRBV7-2 to TRBJ2-1; TRBD2 matches at 8 bases. This CDR3 reads CASSPIAGSYNEQFF. The CDR3 nucleotides read TGTGCCAGCAGCCCGATAGCGGGATCCTACAATGAGCAGTTCTTC.